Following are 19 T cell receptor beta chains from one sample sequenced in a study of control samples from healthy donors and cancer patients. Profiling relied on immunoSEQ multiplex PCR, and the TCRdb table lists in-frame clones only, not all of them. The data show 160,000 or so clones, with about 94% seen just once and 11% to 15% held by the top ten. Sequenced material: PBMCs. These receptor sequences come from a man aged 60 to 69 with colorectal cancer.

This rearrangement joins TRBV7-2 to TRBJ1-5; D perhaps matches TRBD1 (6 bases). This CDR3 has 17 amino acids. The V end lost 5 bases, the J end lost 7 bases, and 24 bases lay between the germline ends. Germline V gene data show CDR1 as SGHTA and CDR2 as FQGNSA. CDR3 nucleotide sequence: TGTGCCAGCAGCCCCTACCTGGGGGGCAGGCTGTCGCAGCCCCAGCATTTT. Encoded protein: CASSPYLGGRLSQPQHF.

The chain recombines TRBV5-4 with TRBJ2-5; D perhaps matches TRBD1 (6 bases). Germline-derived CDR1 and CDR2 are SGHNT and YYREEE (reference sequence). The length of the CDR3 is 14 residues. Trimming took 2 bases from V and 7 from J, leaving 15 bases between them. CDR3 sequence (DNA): TGTGCCAGCAGCTTACAGGGCCGTGATGGGACCCAGTACTTC. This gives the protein CASSLQGRDGTQYF.

CDR3 sequence reads: CASSQLGGGRANVLTF. Here the CDR3 DNA reads TGTGCCAGCAGCCAACTGGGCGGGGGCAGGGCCAACGTCCTGACTTTC. The chain carries TRBV3-1 (or the pseudogene TRBV3-2) and TRBJ2-6; D perhaps matches TRBD2 (7 bases). Trimming pared 2 bases from V and 5 bases from J, leaving 13 bases between. CDR1 and CDR2 (germline): LGHDT, YNNKEL (reference sequence). The length of the CDR3 is 16 residues.

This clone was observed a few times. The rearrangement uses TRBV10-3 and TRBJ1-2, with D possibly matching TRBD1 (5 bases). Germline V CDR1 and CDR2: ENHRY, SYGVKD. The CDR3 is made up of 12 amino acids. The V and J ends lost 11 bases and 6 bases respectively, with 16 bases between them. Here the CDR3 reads CAQRAGEHGYTF. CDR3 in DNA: TGTGCCCAACGAGCGGGGGAACATGGCTACACCTTC.

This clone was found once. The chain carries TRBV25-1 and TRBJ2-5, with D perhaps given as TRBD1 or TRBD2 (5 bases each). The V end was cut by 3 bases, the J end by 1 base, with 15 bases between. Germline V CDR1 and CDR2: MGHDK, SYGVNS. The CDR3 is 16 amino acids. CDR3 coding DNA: TGTGCCAGCAGTGACCGGGACGACAGTTTCCAAGAGACCCAGTACTTC. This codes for CASSDRDDSFQETQYF. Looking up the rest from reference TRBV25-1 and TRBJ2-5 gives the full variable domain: EADIYQTPRYLVIGTGKKITLECSQTMGHDKMYWYQQDPGMELHLIHYSYGVNSTEKGDLSSESTVSRIRTEHFPLTLESARPSHTSQYLCASSDRDDSFQETQYFGPGTRLLVL.

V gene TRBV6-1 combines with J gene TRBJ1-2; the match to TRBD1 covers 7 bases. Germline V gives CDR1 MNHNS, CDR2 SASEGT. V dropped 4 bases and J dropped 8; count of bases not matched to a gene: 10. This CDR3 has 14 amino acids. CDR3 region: CASSAPGQSLGYTF. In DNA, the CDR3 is TGTGCCAGCAGTGCCCCGGGACAGTCCCTCGGCTACACCTTC.

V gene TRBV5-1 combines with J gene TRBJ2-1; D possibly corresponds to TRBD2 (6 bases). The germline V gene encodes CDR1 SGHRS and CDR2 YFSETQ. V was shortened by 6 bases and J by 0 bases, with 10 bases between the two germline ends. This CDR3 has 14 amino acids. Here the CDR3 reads CASKEGLSYNEQFF. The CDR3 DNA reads TGCGCCAGCAAGGAGGGACTCTCCTACAATGAGCAGTTCTTC.

The chain's CDR3 is CASSLTGNTEAFF. CDR3 nucleotides: TGTGCCAGCAGCTTGACAGGGAACACTGAAGCTTTCTTT. This chain connects TRBV7-8 to TRBJ1-1; weak D call: TRBD1 (6 bases). V lost 3 bases to trimming and J lost 1 base, with 6 bases between them. The CDR3 extends over 13 amino acids. Germline assignment: CDR1 SGHVS and CDR2 FQNEAQ. The full variable domain, completed using reference TRBV7-8 and TRBJ1-1, is GAGVSQSPRYKVAKRGQDVALRCDPISGHVSLFWYQQALGQGPEFLTYFQNEAQLDKSGLPSDRFFAERPEGSVSTLKIQRTQQEDSAVYLCASSLTGNTEAFFGQGTRLTVV.

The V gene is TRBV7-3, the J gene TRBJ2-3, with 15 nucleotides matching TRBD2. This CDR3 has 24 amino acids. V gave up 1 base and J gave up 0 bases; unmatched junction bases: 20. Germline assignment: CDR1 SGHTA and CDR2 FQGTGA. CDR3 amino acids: CASSLRGKRAKGLAGGPSTDTQYF. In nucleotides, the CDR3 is TGTGCCAGCAGCTTAAGAGGAAAAAGGGCTAAAGGACTAGCGGGGGGGCCGAGCACAGATACGCAGTATTTT.

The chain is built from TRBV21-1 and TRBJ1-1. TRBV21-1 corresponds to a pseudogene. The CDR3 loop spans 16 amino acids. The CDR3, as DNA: TGTGCCAGCAGCAAAGGGGCGGGGGAGGAGAACACTGAAGCTTTCTTT. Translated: CASSKGAGEENTEAFF.

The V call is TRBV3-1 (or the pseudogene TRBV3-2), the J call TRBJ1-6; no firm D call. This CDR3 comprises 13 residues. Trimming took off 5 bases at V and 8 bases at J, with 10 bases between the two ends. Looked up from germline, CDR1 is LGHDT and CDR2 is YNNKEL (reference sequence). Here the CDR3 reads CASSAGGDSPLHF. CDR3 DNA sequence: TGTGCCAGCAGCGCCGGAGGCGATTCACCCCTCCACTTT.

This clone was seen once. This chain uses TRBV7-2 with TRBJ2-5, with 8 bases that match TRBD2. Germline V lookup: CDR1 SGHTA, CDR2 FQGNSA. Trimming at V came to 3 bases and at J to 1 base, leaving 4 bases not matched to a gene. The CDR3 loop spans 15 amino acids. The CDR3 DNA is TGTGCCAGCAGCTTCACGGGGGGGCTCCAAGAGACCCAGTACTTC. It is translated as CASSFTGGLQETQYF. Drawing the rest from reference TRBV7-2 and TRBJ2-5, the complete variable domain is GAGVSQSPSNKVTEKGKDVELRCDPISGHTALYWYRQSLGQGLEFLIYFQGNSAPDKSGLPSDRFSAERTGGSVSTLTIQRTQQEDSAVYLCASSFTGGLQETQYFGPGTRLLVL.

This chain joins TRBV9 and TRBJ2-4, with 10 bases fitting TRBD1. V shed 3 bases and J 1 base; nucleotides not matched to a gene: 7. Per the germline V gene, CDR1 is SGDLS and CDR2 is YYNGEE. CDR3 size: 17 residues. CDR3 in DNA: TGTGCCAGCAGCGAGGGGGACAGGGGTTGGGCCAAAAACATTCAGTACTTC. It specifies CASSEGDRGWAKNIQYF.

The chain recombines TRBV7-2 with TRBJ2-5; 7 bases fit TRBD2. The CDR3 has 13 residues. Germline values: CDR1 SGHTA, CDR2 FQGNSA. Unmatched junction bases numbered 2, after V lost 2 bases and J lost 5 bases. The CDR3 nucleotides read TGTGCCAGCAGCTTATGGGGGGGGGAGACCCAGTACTTC. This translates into CASSLWGGETQYF.

The CDR3 reads CASRDGNYGYTF. The CDR3 coding sequence is TGTGCCAGCCGGGACGGAAACTATGGCTACACCTTC. The rearrangement joins TRBV28 to TRBJ1-2, with a possible D match to TRBD1 (5 bases). V was shortened by 8 bases and J by 2 bases, with 9 bases between the two germline ends. CDR1 is MDHEN, CDR2 SYDVKM, per germline. The CDR3 is 12 residues long.

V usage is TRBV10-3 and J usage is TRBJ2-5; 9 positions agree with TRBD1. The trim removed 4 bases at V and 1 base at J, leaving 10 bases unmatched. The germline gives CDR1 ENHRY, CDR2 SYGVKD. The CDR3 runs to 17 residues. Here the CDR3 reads CAISANAGQGVQETQYF. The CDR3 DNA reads TGTGCCATCAGTGCTAATGCGGGACAGGGCGTCCAAGAGACCCAGTACTTC.

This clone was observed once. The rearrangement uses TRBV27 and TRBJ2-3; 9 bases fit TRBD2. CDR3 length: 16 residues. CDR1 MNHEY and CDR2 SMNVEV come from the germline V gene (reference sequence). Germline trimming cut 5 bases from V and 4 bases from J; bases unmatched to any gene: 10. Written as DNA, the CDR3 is TGTGCCAGCAGTCCCAGAATTAGCGGGGGCCCAGATACGCAGTATTTT. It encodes CASSPRISGGPDTQYF.

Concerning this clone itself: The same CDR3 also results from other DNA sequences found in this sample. CDR3 sequence (DNA): TGTGCCAGCAGTGAACTGACTGATTATGGCTACACCTTC. The encoded protein is CASSELTDYGYTF. The chain links TRBV6-1 to TRBJ1-2; unclear D gene. The germline CDR1 and CDR2 sequences are MNHNS and SASEGT. The germline V and J ends were trimmed by 2 bases and 5 bases, with 9 bases remaining between them. The CDR3 consists of 13 residues.

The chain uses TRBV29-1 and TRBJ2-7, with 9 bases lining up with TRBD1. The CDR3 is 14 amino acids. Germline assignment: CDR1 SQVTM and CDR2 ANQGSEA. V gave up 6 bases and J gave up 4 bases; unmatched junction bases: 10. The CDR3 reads CSVLPGTGTYEQYF. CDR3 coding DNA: TGCAGCGTGCTGCCCGGGACAGGGACTTACGAGCAGTACTTC.